A single sample is the source of the 10 T cell receptor beta chains below, sequenced in a study of control samples from healthy donors and cancer patients. Sequenced by immunoSEQ multiplex PCR; TCRdb stores in-frame clones only, minus some. The data contain 70,000 to 100,000 clones, approximately 90% of them singletons. The sequenced sample consisted of PBMCs. The receptors derive from a woman aged 60-75 years with head and neck cancer.

In its sample, this clone was seen once. The chain has TRBV10-2 and TRBJ2-3; 11 bases align to TRBD2. The CDR3 length is 14 residues. Germline loops: CDR1 WSHSY, CDR2 SAAADI. V was clipped by 8 bases and J by 5 bases; unmatched bases: 6. CDR3 sequence (DNA): TGCGCCAGCGCCGGGACTAGCGGAAAAGATACGCAGTATTTT. Residues: CASAGTSGKDTQYF.

J is TRBJ2-7 and V is TRBV5-1; D might be TRBD2 (5 bases). CDR1 and CDR2 from the germline V gene are SGHRS and YFSETQ. V gave up 3 bases and J gave up 2 bases, with 15 bases separating them. The CDR3 loop spans 15 amino acids. The CDR3 is CASSSSSRRAYEQYF. DNA of the CDR3: TGCGCCAGCAGCTCTAGCAGCCGAAGGGCCTACGAGCAGTACTTC.

The DNA of the CDR3 is TGTGCCAGCAGCAAAGAATATGAAGAGACCCAGTACTTC. It codes for CASSKEYEETQYF. The V gene is TRBV21-1, the J gene TRBJ2-5; the table assigns TRBD2, which was not confirmed against the DNA. TRBV21-1 is listed as a pseudogene. CDR3 length: 13 amino acids.

This chain links TRBV5-1 with TRBJ2-7; possibly TRBD1 for D (7 bases). Between the trimmed V and J ends, which lost 0 bases and 5 bases, there was a span of 12 bases. This CDR3 contains 14 residues. The germline V gene has CDR1 SGHRS and CDR2 YFSETQ. The CDR3 DNA is TGCGCCAGCAGCTTGGCGACAGGGACTCACGAGCAGTACTTC. Amino acids: CASSLATGTHEQYF.

The J gene is TRBJ2-7, the V gene TRBV6-5; 7 bases line up with TRBD1. Germline CDR1 and CDR2: MNHEY and SVGAGI. The V gene end was trimmed by 6 bases and the J gene end by 5 bases; junction bases not matched to a gene: 10. The CDR3 totals 14 residues. The CDR3 region has the DNA TGTGCCAGCAGCAAAGACAGGGTATGGGACGAGCAGTACTTC. It is translated as CASSKDRVWDEQYF.

V usage is TRBV19 and J usage is TRBJ2-7; D call uncertain. The V and J ends lost 5 bases and 1 base respectively, with 12 bases between them. Germline V CDR1 and CDR2: LNHDA, SQIVND (reference sequence). The CDR3 is 14 residues long. The CDR3 is CASSAPPESYEQYF. The CDR3 nucleotides are TGTGCCAGTAGTGCCCCCCCCGAATCCTACGAGCAGTACTTC.

The chain employs TRBV11-2 and TRBJ2-7; maybe TRBD1 (6 bases). CDR3 length equals 13 residues. Trimming took 0 bases from V and 13 from J, leaving 16 bases between them. The V gene's germline CDR1 is SGHAT and CDR2 FQNNGV. The CDR3 bases are TGTGCCAGCAGCTTAGATCATGGGGGCCAGGTATACTTC. This sequence encodes CASSLDHGGQVYF.

A few counts support this clone. This rearrangement joins TRBV12-5 to TRBJ1-3; 7 bases fit TRBD1. Germline trimming cut 9 bases from V and 5 bases from J; bases unmatched to any gene: 4. This CDR3 has 12 residues. Per the germline V gene, CDR1 is LGHNT and CDR2 is FRNRAP. The CDR3 here is CARGTDRNTIYF. CDR3 DNA: TGTGCTAGGGGGACAGACAGAAACACCATATATTTT.

This clone is a singleton in its sample. V and J are TRBV19 and TRBJ2-7, with D perhaps matching TRBD2 (6 bases). Germline V gene lookup returns CDR1 LNHDA and CDR2 SQIVND (reference sequence). V was cut by 7 bases and J by 2 bases, with 18 bases left in between. There are 15 residues in the CDR3. DNA for the CDR3: TGTGCCAGTACCCCTGGGCGGGAAACCGCCTACGAGCAGTACTTC. This translates into CASTPGRETAYEQYF.

V is TRBV5-1 and J is TRBJ1-1; D is perhaps TRBD1 (5 bases). The CDR3 extends over 14 amino acids. V was trimmed by 0 bases and J by 4 bases, leaving 10 bases between them. CDR1 is SGHRS, CDR2 YFSETQ, per germline. CDR3 region: CASSLAAGVTEAFF. The CDR3 nucleotides read TGCGCCAGCAGCTTGGCCGCGGGGGTCACTGAAGCTTTCTTT.